This T cell receptor beta chain was retrieved from a study of cytomegalovirus exposure and HLA in healthy donors. Study findings and constraints: A later analysis reported that several of the most significant clusters appeared to be linked to common viral pathogens, among them Epstein-Barr virus. The CMV antigen specificity of three CMV-associated chains was confirmed through in vitro analysis.

In its sample, this clone was seen a few times. Its antigen is undetermined. Deletions cut 0 bases from V and 2 bases from J, with 11 bases between. The CDR3 spans 15 residues. CDR1 and CDR2 (germline): SGHDN, FVKESK. 60 Vbeta and 13 Jbeta primers were used in PCR. Repertoires were generated with immunoSEQ multiplex PCR, while TCRdb's copy carries only in-frame clones and drops some. The sample includes about 82,000 clones, about 9.4% of them seen just once. The chain recombines TRBV14 with TRBJ2-7; D is undetermined. Sequenced: PBMCs. The clonotype comes from a man aged 55-75 years in good health and CMV-seropositive. This CDR3 reads CASSQDEALPYEQYF. DNA for the CDR3: TGTGCCAGCAGCCAAGATGAGGCTCTTCCCTACGAGCAGTACTTC. The variable domain in full, completed from reference TRBV14 and TRBJ2-7, reads EAGVTQFPSHSVIEKGQTVTLRCDPISGHDNLYWYRRVMGKEIKFLLHFVKESKQDESGMPNNRFLAERTGGTYSTLKVQPAELEDSGVYFCASSQDEALPYEQYFGPGTRLTVT.